This T cell receptor (beta chain) derives from a study of T cells in pancreatic ductal adenocarcinoma. TCRdb's table, derived via immunoSEQ multiplex PCR, lists solely in-frame clones and lacks some. The sample holds over 7,000 clones, roughly 89% seen once. Broader study findings: Mean clonality was roughly 0.1 in tumors and roughly 0.066 in blood, not significantly different. Tumor-versus-blood clonality comparisons may be biased toward lower tumor diversity.

The CDR3 totals 14 residues. Germline V lookup: CDR1 LGHNA, CDR2 YSLEER. Trimming at V came to 5 bases and at J to 5 bases, leaving 8 bases not matched to a gene. Comment on this clone: What it binds is unknown.

No neoadjuvant therapy was given to the selected pancreatic ductal adenocarcinoma patients before their surgery. The TCR was taken from a human donor with pancreatic ductal adenocarcinoma. The V call is TRBV4-3, the J call TRBJ2-5; the match to TRBD1 covers 7 bases. Sample: PBMCs. The DNA of the CDR3 is TGCGCCAGCAGCACGAGGGGGCGCCTGGAGACCCAGTACTTC. This sequence encodes CASSTRGRLETQYF.